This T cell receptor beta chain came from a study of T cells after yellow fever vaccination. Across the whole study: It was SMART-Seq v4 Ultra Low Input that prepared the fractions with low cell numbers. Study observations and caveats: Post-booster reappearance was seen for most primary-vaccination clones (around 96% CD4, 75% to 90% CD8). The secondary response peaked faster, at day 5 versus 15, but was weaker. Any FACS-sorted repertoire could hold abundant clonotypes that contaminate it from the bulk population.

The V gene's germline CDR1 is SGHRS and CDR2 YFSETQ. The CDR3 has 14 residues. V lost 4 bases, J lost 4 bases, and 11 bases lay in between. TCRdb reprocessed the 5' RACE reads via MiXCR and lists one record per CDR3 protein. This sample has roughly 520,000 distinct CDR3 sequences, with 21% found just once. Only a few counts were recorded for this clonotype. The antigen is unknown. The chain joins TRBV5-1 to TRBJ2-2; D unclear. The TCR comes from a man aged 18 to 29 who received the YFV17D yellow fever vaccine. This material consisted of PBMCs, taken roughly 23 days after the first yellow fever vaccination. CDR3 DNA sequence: TGCGCCAGCAGCATGGGCCCCTCCACCGGGGAGCTGTTTTTT. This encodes CASSMGPSTGELFF.